This T cell receptor (beta chain) was found in a study of T cells in Graves' hyperthyroidism and ophthalmopathy. This clonotype has ten or more counts. The study left out patients who had uncontrolled infection, other autoimmune disease, pregnancy or lactation. Germline CDR1 MDHEN, CDR2 SYDVKM. The CDR3 is 16 amino acids. The ends were cut back, 5 bases at V and 3 bases at J, with 20 bases in the middle. What was amplified from RNA transcripts were TCR beta CDR3 regions. First-round RT-PCR of the TCR CDR3 relied on the HTBI primer set. TCRdb itself ran the multiplex PCR reads through MiXCR, one entry per CDR3 protein. The data show hundreds of thousands of distinct CDR3 sequences, about 20% seen once.

The sequencing input was blood. This clonotype originated in a man between 35 and 55 years old with Graves' ophthalmopathy. The chain couples TRBV28 to TRBJ2-7; a weak D match, TRBD1 (6 bases). CDR3: CASSAPGTYPIYEQYF. For the CDR3, the DNA is TGTGCCAGCAGTGCCCCCGGGACATACCCTATCTACGAGCAGTACTTC.